The next 29 T cell receptor beta chains were all read from a single sample in a study of response to subunit inactivated influenza vaccine. TCRdb independently ran MiXCR on the RT-PCR reads; one entry per CDR3 protein. The sample includes more than 600,000 distinct CDR3 sequences, approximately 18% of them seen just once. Source: PBMCs from blood, taken more than 4 days after vaccination. These receptors all stem from a man in his fifties or sixties who received an inactivated influenza vaccine.

This clonotype occurred a few times. J is TRBJ2-3 and V is TRBV5-1, with 11 bases identical to TRBD2. The CDR3 is 16 amino acids. The ends lost 0 bases at V and 5 bases at J; junction bases unmatched: 5. Germline V gene lookup returns CDR1 SGHRS and CDR2 YFSETQ. The CDR3 DNA reads as TGCGCCAGCAGCTTGGGAAGTAGCGGGGGGGGAGATACGCAGTATTTT. Translating it yields CASSLGSSGGGDTQYF.

The table lists this clonotype with a few counts. The chain is built from TRBV7-9 and TRBJ2-7; possibly TRBD1 for D (6 bases). The CDR3 length is 13 residues. Trimming shortened V by 5 bases and J by 5 bases, and 13 bases separated the two germline ends. Germline V gives CDR1 SEHNR, CDR2 FQNEAQ (reference sequence). CDR3 nucleotides: TGTGCCAGCAGCCGTCATACAGGGAACGAGCAGTACTTC. This gives the protein CASSRHTGNEQYF.

This clonotype turned up a few times. This rearrangement joins TRBV29-1 to TRBJ2-1, with D tentatively TRBD2 (8 bases). The V and J ends lost 7 bases and 2 bases respectively, with 15 bases between them. The CDR3 runs to 14 residues. CDR1 is SQVTM, CDR2 ANQGSEA, per germline. CDR3 residues: CSEGGGGTYNEQFF. In DNA, the CDR3 is TGCAGCGAAGGGGGCGGGGGGACCTACAATGAGCAGTTCTTC.

The sample holds a few counts of this clonotype. V usage is TRBV6-5 and J usage is TRBJ2-7; D remains ambiguous. Trimming took 8 bases from V and 4 from J, leaving 12 bases between them. CDR3 length: 12 amino acids. Per germline, CDR1 MNHEY and CDR2 SVGAGI. CDR3 protein: CASGRTQYEQYF. The CDR3 nucleotides read TGTGCCAGCGGCAGGACCCAATACGAGCAGTACTTC.

Only a few counts were recorded for this clonotype. The CDR3 loop is CASSPWDSPNYGYTF. In nucleotides, the CDR3 is TGTGCCAGCAGCCCGTGGGACAGCCCAAACTATGGCTACACCTTC. The V gene is TRBV3-1, the J gene TRBJ1-2; TRBD1 agrees at 7 bases. This CDR3 is built from 15 residues. Germline V gene lookup returns CDR1 LGHDT and CDR2 YNNKEL (reference sequence). J was trimmed by 2 bases and V by 4 bases; bases with no gene match: 7. The whole variable domain, remainder taken from reference TRBV3-1 and TRBJ1-2, is DTAVSQTPKYLVTQMGNDKSIKCEQNLGHDTMYWYKQDSKKFLKIMFSYNNKELIINETVPNRFSPKSPDKAHLNLHINSLELGDSAVYFCASSPWDSPNYGYTFGSGTRLTVV.

The chain joins TRBV11-2 to TRBJ2-5; D call uncertain. The CDR3 runs 13 residues. The V end was cut by 4 bases, the J end by 5 bases, with 11 bases between. The germline gives CDR1 SGHAT, CDR2 FQNNGV. The CDR3: CASSYRQWETQYF. The CDR3 DNA is TGTGCCAGCAGCTACCGACAATGGGAGACCCAGTACTTC.

This clonotype appeared a few times. The chain has TRBV7-2 and TRBJ2-1, with unresolved D. Per germline, CDR1 SGHTA and CDR2 FQGNSA. V was pared by 5 bases and J by 8 bases, with 10 bases between. The CDR3 spans 12 residues. The CDR3 here is CASSTYGYEQFF. The CDR3 region has the DNA TGTGCCAGCAGCACCTACGGGTATGAGCAGTTCTTC.

The chain links TRBV5-6 to TRBJ2-7, with D uncertain. Germline values: CDR1 SGHDT, CDR2 YYEEEE. This CDR3 contains 11 residues. Trimming pared 2 bases from V and 6 bases from J, leaving 6 bases between. This CDR3 reads CASSFVREQYF. The CDR3 DNA reads as TGTGCCAGCAGCTTTGTCCGCGAGCAGTACTTC.

This clonotype has only a few counts. This chain joins TRBV28 and TRBJ2-3; 9 nucleotides align to TRBD1. This CDR3 is 16 amino acids long. After removal of 3 bases from V and 1 base from J, the junction contained 5 bases not matched to a gene. Germline V lookup: CDR1 MDHEN, CDR2 SYDVKM. CDR3 nucleotides: TGTGCCAGCAGTTTTTTCAGGACAGGGGGCACAGATACGCAGTATTTT. It codes for CASSFFRTGGTDTQYF.

This chain uses TRBV9 with TRBJ2-5; D is unclear. The CDR3 is 16 residues long. Germline V CDR1 and CDR2: SGDLS, YYNGEE. V lost 4 bases and J 3 bases, leaving 19 bases between the germline ends. The CDR3 sequence: CASSPGHRGVEETQYF. The CDR3 DNA reads TGTGCCAGCAGCCCGGGTCATCGTGGGGTCGAAGAGACCCAGTACTTC.

This clonotype has a handful of counts. The chain employs TRBV20-1 and TRBJ2-7; 11 bases match TRBD2. The V and J ends lost 1 base and 6 bases, in that order; junction bases with no gene match: 5. Germline assignment: CDR1 DFQATT and CDR2 SNEGSKA (reference sequence). This CDR3 comprises 14 residues. The CDR3 region is CSARGSGRVLEQYF. The DNA of the CDR3 is TGCAGTGCTAGAGGTAGCGGGAGGGTACTCGAGCAGTACTTC.

This rearrangement joins TRBV5-1 to TRBJ2-5; D ambiguous. CDR1 is SGHRS and CDR2 is YFSETQ in the germline V gene. V was shortened by 4 bases and J by 5 bases, with 12 bases between the two germline ends. The CDR3 is 13 amino acids. The CDR3 region is CASSPGSGETQYF. The CDR3 coding sequence is TGCGCCAGCAGCCCCGGCTCCGGGGAGACCCAGTACTTC.

The chain carries TRBV28 and TRBJ1-2; 7 positions agree with TRBD1. The V gene's germline CDR1 is MDHEN and CDR2 SYDVKM. V trimming: 4 bases; J trimming: 8 bases; junction bases outside the gene matches: 16. CDR3 size: 16 residues. CDR3 in amino acids: CASSSGQATTLGGYTF. The CDR3 DNA reads TGTGCCAGCAGTTCAGGACAGGCAACTACGCTCGGCGGCTACACCTTC.

This clonotype appeared a few times. This chain uses TRBV6-5 with TRBJ2-7, with D perhaps TRBD1 (6 bases). The V end lost 8 bases, the J end lost 6 bases, and 14 bases lay between the germline ends. Germline CDR1 reads MNHEY; CDR2 reads SVGAGI. There are 12 residues in the CDR3. The CDR3 DNA follows: TGTGCCAGCGGCCAGGGGATCGGCGAGCAGTACTTC. Protein: CASGQGIGEQYF.

In this sample, this clonotype turned up many times. The chain is built from TRBV12-3 or TRBV12-4 and TRBJ1-5, with 7 bases fitting TRBD1. The length of the CDR3 is 13 residues. V dropped 8 bases and J dropped 3; count of bases not matched to a gene: 4. The CDR3 nucleotides are TGTGCCAGCCAGACAGGGAACAATCAGCCCCAGCATTTT. Amino acid sequence: CASQTGNNQPQHF.

This clonotype was observed many times. This chain uses TRBV10-3 with TRBJ2-5; perhaps TRBD1 as D (5 bases). V was cut by 6 bases and J by 0 bases, with 5 bases left in between. The CDR3 is made up of 12 amino acids. Germline CDR1 is ENHRY and CDR2 is SYGVKD. The CDR3 here is CAIRDNQETQYF. In DNA, the CDR3 is TGTGCCATCAGGGACAACCAAGAGACCCAGTACTTC.

The chain joins TRBV20-1 to TRBJ1-2, with 9 bases fitting TRBD1. Germline CDR1 and CDR2: DFQATT and SNEGSKA (reference sequence). V lost 5 bases, J lost 7 bases, and 5 bases stayed unmatched. The CDR3 consists of 12 residues. The CDR3 coding sequence is TGCAGTGCTCCGGACAGGGGAGGTGGCTACACCTTC. Translating gives CSAPDRGGGYTF.

This clonotype was seen at least ten times. This chain connects TRBV12-3 or TRBV12-4 to TRBJ2-1; D gene ambiguous. The CDR3 is 13 amino acids. V shed 1 base and J shed 7 bases, with 8 bases lying between them. CDR3 amino acids: CASSLVPPNEQFF. CDR3 sequence (DNA): TGTGCCAGCAGTTTAGTGCCTCCGAATGAGCAGTTCTTC.

The chain joins TRBV5-5 to TRBJ1-2; 7 bases line up with TRBD1. Germline V gene lookup returns CDR1 SGHKS and CDR2 YYEKEE (reference sequence). Germline trimming cut 4 bases from V and 0 bases from J; bases unmatched to any gene: 9. CDR3 length equals 16 residues. The CDR3 region is CASSGRQGTTNYGYTF. Written as DNA, the CDR3 is TGTGCCAGCAGCGGGAGACAGGGAACCACTAACTATGGCTACACCTTC.

This clonotype was seen more than once but under ten times. The chain uses TRBV28 and TRBJ1-1; no clear D gene. The V end was cut by 5 bases, the J end by 1 base, with 8 bases between. Per germline, CDR1 MDHEN and CDR2 SYDVKM. The CDR3 is made up of 13 amino acids. The CDR3 sequence: CASSRRRNTEAFF. DNA for the CDR3: TGTGCCAGCAGTCGACGGAGGAACACTGAAGCTTTCTTT.

The table lists this clonotype with a few counts. This sequence joins TRBV24-1 and TRBJ1-2; D gene uncertain. Germline V gene sequence: CDR1 KGHDR, CDR2 SFDVKD. Between the trimmed V and J ends, which lost 1 base and 2 bases, there was a span of 7 bases. The CDR3 covers 14 residues. The CDR3 DNA sequence: TGTGCCACCAGTGATTTTAACATAAACTATGGCTACACCTTC. This translates into CATSDFNINYGYTF.

This clonotype was seen ten or more times. The rearrangement links TRBV28 to TRBJ2-6, with D hard to call. The ends were cut back, 7 bases at V and 0 bases at J, with 10 bases in the middle. CDR1 and CDR2 (germline): MDHEN, SYDVKM. The CDR3 is 15 residues long. CDR3 nucleotides: TGTGCCAGCACCACAGTGAACTCTGGGGCCAACGTCCTGACTTTC. This codes for CASTTVNSGANVLTF.

The V call is TRBV5-1, the J call TRBJ1-1, with TRBD1 matching 8 bases. Germline CDR1 is SGHRS and CDR2 is YFSETQ. This CDR3 has 15 amino acids. V shed 3 bases, J shed 1 base, and the junction held 5 bases outside the gene matches. The CDR3 bases are TGCGCCAGCAGCTCGCTGGGACAGGCGAACACTGAAGCTTTCTTT. It specifies CASSSLGQANTEAFF.

The chain recombines TRBV20-1 with TRBJ2-5; 8 nucleotides align to TRBD1. This CDR3 is built from 14 residues. After removal of 6 bases from V and 7 bases from J, the junction contained 13 bases not matched to a gene. Germline CDR1 is DFQATT and CDR2 is SNEGSKA (reference sequence). The CDR3 DNA reads as TGCAGTGCGGAAGGACAGGGACCGAAAACGACCCAGTACTTC. Translated: CSAEGQGPKTTQYF.

The rearrangement uses TRBV12-3 or TRBV12-4 and TRBJ2-5; D is unclear. Between the trimmed V and J ends, which lost 7 bases and 1 base, there was a span of 13 bases. This CDR3 is built from 14 residues. The CDR3 DNA reads as TGTGCCAGCAAGTCCACCCTGGCCCAAGAGACCCAGTACTTC. It translates to CASKSTLAQETQYF.

The genes are TRBV7-9 and TRBJ1-1; TRBD1 is a possible D gene (5 bases). V lost 1 base to trimming and J lost 2 bases, with 14 bases between them. The CDR3 length is 16 residues. Looked up from germline, CDR1 is SEHNR and CDR2 is FQNEAQ (reference sequence). Here the CDR3 DNA reads TGTGCCAGCAGCTTAGGGATTCGACAGATAAACACTGAAGCTTTCTTT. It codes for CASSLGIRQINTEAFF.

The genes are TRBV5-1 and TRBJ2-7; 8 bases line up with TRBD2. Germline trimming cut 3 bases from V and 3 bases from J; bases unmatched to any gene: 11. The CDR3 totals 16 residues. Germline loops: CDR1 SGHRS, CDR2 YFSETQ. CDR3 in amino acids: CASSSGRGGYGYEQYF. The DNA for the CDR3 is TGCGCCAGCAGCTCGGGCCGGGGGGGGTACGGCTACGAGCAGTACTTC.

This clonotype was counted only a few times. The J gene is TRBJ2-1, the V gene TRBV20-1; 10 nucleotides align to TRBD2. V shed 5 bases and J 8 bases; nucleotides not matched to a gene: 6. The germline CDR1 and CDR2 sequences are DFQATT and SNEGSKA (reference sequence). This CDR3 region has 13 residues. CDR3 amino acids: CSAAGGTSDEQFF. The CDR3 bases are TGCAGTGCTGCGGGCGGGACTAGCGATGAGCAGTTCTTC.

This chain uses TRBV12-3 or TRBV12-4 with TRBJ1-2; D is unclear. V was shortened by 1 base and J by 0 bases, with 6 bases between the two germline ends. The CDR3 covers 14 residues. The CDR3 DNA follows: TGTGCCAGCAGTTTAGACGCTACTAACTATGGCTACACCTTC. Translation: CASSLDATNYGYTF.